Each of the 25 T cell receptor beta chains below was sequenced from the same sample in a study of T cells in Graves' hyperthyroidism and ophthalmopathy. Researchers amplified the TCR beta CDR3 regions from RNA transcripts. With the HTBI primer set, the TCR CDR3 went through a first round of RT-PCR. In TCRdb, the multiplex PCR reads were re-called with MiXCR into one record per CDR3 protein. The table records hundreds of thousands of distinct CDR3 sequences, over 35% of them present only once. Sample: blood. The receptor set was obtained from a man aged 18 to 30 with Graves' hyperthyroidism.

The chain is built from TRBV7-2 and TRBJ1-3; D is perhaps TRBD1 (5 bases). The V end was cut by 6 bases, the J end by 0 bases, with 12 bases between. The CDR3 is made up of 15 amino acids. Germline values: CDR1 SGHTA, CDR2 FQGNSA. The CDR3 DNA is TGTGCCAGCAGTCAGGGACTCCGCTCTGGAAACACCATATATTTT. Residues: CASSQGLRSGNTIYF.

The table lists this clonotype with a few counts. This may be a read error: a much more frequent sequence differs by one nucleotide. V gene TRBV5-8 combines with J gene TRBJ1-1; possibly TRBD1 for D (5 bases). V was cut by 3 bases and J by 1 base, with 7 bases left in between. Germline values: CDR1 SGHTS, CDR2 YDEGEE. The CDR3 is 13 residues long. Here the CDR3 DNA reads TGTGCCAGCAGCTGGGACTGGAACACTGAAGCTTTCTTT. This encodes CASSWDWNTEAFF. Filled out from reference TRBV5-8 and TRBJ1-1, the complete variable domain reads EAGVTQSPTHLIKTRGQQATLRCSPISGHTSVYWYQQALGLGLQFLLWYDEGEERNRGNFPPRFSGRQFPNYSSELNVNALELEDSALYLCASSWDWNTEAFFGQGTRLTVV.

This clonotype came up many times. V usage is TRBV19 and J usage is TRBJ1-6; the D is unclear. V dropped 5 bases and J dropped 5 bases, with 10 bases sitting between them. Germline-derived CDR1 and CDR2 are LNHDA and SQIVND (reference sequence). This CDR3 has 14 amino acids. CDR3 bases: TGTGCCAGTAGTTGGCAGGACCATAATTCACCCCTCCACTTT. Translating gives CASSWQDHNSPLHF. The variable domain in full, with the rest retrieved from reference TRBV19 and TRBJ1-6, is DGGITQSPKYLFRKEGQNVTLSCEQNLNHDAMYWYRQDPGQGLRLIYYSQIVNDFQKGDIAEGYSVSREKKESFPLTVTSAQKNPTAFYLCASSWQDHNSPLHFGNGTRLTVT.

This clonotype appeared a few times. The chain combines TRBV7-9 with TRBJ2-5; 9 nucleotides match TRBD1. Germline CDR1 is SEHNR and CDR2 is FQNEAQ (reference sequence). The CDR3 is 14 residues long. Losses at the gene ends were 7 bases for V and 2 bases for J; bases not matched to a gene: 5. The CDR3 bases are TGTGCCAGCACACCGGGACAGGGTCAAGAGACCCAGTACTTC. It codes for CASTPGQGQETQYF.

This clonotype was observed at least ten times. The rearrangement joins TRBV10-3 to TRBJ1-5, with D unresolved. CDR3 length equals 15 residues. V dropped 0 bases and J dropped 7 bases, with 13 bases sitting between them. The germline V gene encodes CDR1 ENHRY and CDR2 SYGVKD. CDR3 coding DNA: TGTGCCATCAGTGAGTCGCTCTTGGCCGACCAGCCCCAGCATTTT. This encodes CAISESLLADQPQHF.

This clonotype was observed once. The V call is TRBV7-9, the J call TRBJ2-2; 7 nucleotides match TRBD1. The CDR3 runs 17 residues. In germline, CDR1 is SEHNR, CDR2 FQNEAQ (reference sequence). V shed 5 bases, J shed 5 bases, and the junction held 14 bases outside the gene matches. CDR3 sequence: CASSTRTGTVSTGELFF. The CDR3 DNA reads TGTGCCAGCAGCACAAGAACCGGGACAGTATCTACCGGGGAGCTGTTTTTT.

This clonotype occurred many times. The chain recombines TRBV19 with TRBJ1-5; D unclear. The CDR3 covers 13 residues. V lost 8 bases and J lost 3, with 11 bases in between. Per germline, CDR1 LNHDA and CDR2 SQIVND (reference sequence). The CDR3 here is CASAAVLNQPQHF. The CDR3 coding sequence is TGTGCCAGTGCCGCCGTTCTCAATCAGCCCCAGCATTTT.

A few counts support this clonotype. The genes are TRBV20-1 and TRBJ1-5, with 9 bases matching TRBD1. Germline CDR1 is DFQATT and CDR2 is SNEGSKA (reference sequence). The V gene end was trimmed by 0 bases and the J gene end by 5 bases; junction bases not matched to a gene: 8. The CDR3 has 16 residues. DNA of the CDR3: TGCAGTGCTAGAGATATCCGGGACAGGGCTGATCAGCCCCAGCATTTT. This codes for CSARDIRDRADQPQHF.

Concerning this clonotype itself: This may stem from a read error, because a much larger clone lies one nucleotide away. The J gene is TRBJ1-1, the V gene TRBV6-5; 7 bases line up with TRBD1. In germline, CDR1 is MNHEY, CDR2 SVGAGI. The CDR3 has 14 residues. Trimming took 4 bases from V and 3 from J; bases not matched to a gene: 5. The chain's CDR3 is CASSSLDRHTEAFF. In nucleotides, the CDR3 is TGTGCCAGCAGTTCCTTGGACAGGCACACTGAAGCTTTCTTT.

This clonotype was counted a few times. V is TRBV4-1 and J is TRBJ2-7, with D unclear. The CDR3 covers 13 residues. Germline CDR1 MGHRA, CDR2 YSYEKL. V lost 1 base and J lost 0, with 4 bases in between. CDR3 nucleotide sequence: TGCGCCAGCAGCCAAGTCACCTCCTACGAGCAGTACTTC. Translating gives CASSQVTSYEQYF.

This clonotype was observed a few times. The gene calls are TRBV6-5 and TRBJ2-7, with D perhaps TRBD1 (5 bases). In germline, CDR1 is MNHEY, CDR2 SVGAGI. Trimming pared 7 bases from V and 2 bases from J, leaving 6 bases between. The CDR3 spans 11 residues. Here the CDR3 reads CASIGAYEQYF. In DNA form, the CDR3 reads TGTGCCAGCATAGGGGCCTACGAGCAGTACTTC.

This clonotype has a handful of counts. The CDR3 DNA reads TGTGCCAGCTCCGGGGGAAACTACGAGCAGTACTTC. It codes for CASSGGNYEQYF. The rearrangement joins TRBV7-2 to TRBJ2-7; TRBD2 is a possible D gene (6 bases). Germline CDR1 is SGHTA and CDR2 is FQGNSA. V gave up 8 bases and J gave up 3 bases, with 11 bases separating them. The CDR3 runs 12 residues.

This clonotype has only a few counts. The chain couples TRBV7-8 to TRBJ2-5; no clear D. CDR3 size: 11 residues. Germline loops: CDR1 SGHVS, CDR2 FQNEAQ. Deletions cut 8 bases from V and 7 bases from J, with 11 bases between. The CDR3 loop reads CASGSPGTQYF. For the CDR3, the DNA is TGTGCCAGCGGGTCCCCGGGGACCCAGTACTTC.

The chain recombines TRBV2 with TRBJ1-1; D is perhaps TRBD1 (6 bases). Trimming took off 8 bases at V and 5 bases at J, with 21 bases between the two ends. The CDR3 is 15 residues long. Germline CDR1 and CDR2: SNHLY and FYNNEI. The CDR3 reads CASALGTGSWTEAFF. In nucleotides, the CDR3 is TGTGCCAGCGCCCTTGGAACAGGGTCGTGGACTGAAGCTTTCTTT.

This clonotype was picked up a small number of times. The chain links TRBV20-1 to TRBJ2-2, with TRBD2 matching over 15 bases. The V gene's germline CDR1 is DFQATT and CDR2 SNEGSKA (reference sequence). CDR3 length: 17 amino acids. J was trimmed by 5 bases and V by 4 bases; bases with no gene match: 8. The CDR3 reads CSATGLAGGWSTGELFF. CDR3 DNA: TGCAGTGCTACCGGACTAGCGGGAGGGTGGTCTACCGGGGAGCTGTTTTTT.

This clonotype was counted only a few times. The rearrangement joins TRBV19 to TRBJ1-1, with D perhaps matching TRBD1 (6 bases). CDR3 length equals 12 residues. V shed 3 bases and J shed 4 bases, with 6 bases lying between them. Per germline, CDR1 LNHDA and CDR2 SQIVND (reference sequence). The CDR3 DNA is TGTGCCAGTAGTATGGGGGCCACTGAAGCTTTCTTT. The encoded protein is CASSMGATEAFF.

The chain links TRBV2 to TRBJ2-3; D is possibly TRBD1 (6 bases). The CDR3 extends over 15 amino acids. Germline CDR1 reads SNHLY; CDR2 reads FYNNEI. The V and J ends lost 1 base and 3 bases respectively, with 11 bases between them. CDR3: CASSEGQVLTDTQYF. Written as DNA, the CDR3 is TGTGCCAGCAGTGAAGGACAGGTTCTTACAGATACGCAGTATTTT. Combining the CDR3 with reference TRBV2 and TRBJ2-3 gives the whole variable domain EPEVTQTPSHQVTQMGQEVILRCVPISNHLYFYWYRQILGQKVEFLVSFYNNEISEKSEIFDDQFSVERPDGSNFTLKIRSTKLEDSAMYFCASSEGQVLTDTQYFGPGTRLTVL.

The chain carries TRBV4-1 and TRBJ2-7, with 12 bases that match TRBD2. The germline V gene has CDR1 MGHRA and CDR2 YSYEKL. CDR3 length equals 14 residues. Trimming cost V 6 bases and J 5 bases; bases outside gene matches: 5. CDR3 sequence (DNA): TGCGCCAGCAGGTCGACTAGCGGGAGCGACGAGCAGTACTTC. Amino acids: CASRSTSGSDEQYF.

The rearrangement joins TRBV29-1 to TRBJ2-5, with D possibly TRBD2 on 6 matching bases. This CDR3 contains 11 residues. Germline values: CDR1 SQVTM, CDR2 ANQGSEA. Trimming left V 3 bases short and J 9 bases short, with 11 bases between. CDR3 sequence (DNA): TGCAGCGTTGATCCCGGAGGGGCCCAGTACTTC. Protein: CSVDPGGAQYF.

This sequence joins TRBV12-5 and TRBJ2-5; D may be TRBD2 (5 bases). CDR3 length: 15 amino acids. The germline V gene has CDR1 LGHNT and CDR2 FRNRAP. V lost 6 bases and J lost 5, with 19 bases in between. The CDR3 DNA follows: TGTGCTAGTGGCCCCCCCACCTCCCGAGGGGAGACCCAGTACTTC. This codes for CASGPPTSRGETQYF. The full variable domain, in which reference TRBV12-5 and TRBJ2-5 provide the parts outside the CDR3, is DARVTQTPRHKVTEMGQEVTMRCQPILGHNTVFWYRQTMMQGLELLAYFRNRAPLDDSGMPKDRFSAEMPDATLATLKIQPSEPRDSAVYFCASGPPTSRGETQYFGPGTRLLVL.

V usage is TRBV6-5 and J usage is TRBJ2-7; D is unclear. In germline, CDR1 is MNHEY, CDR2 SVGAGI. The CDR3 is made up of 12 amino acids. V was pared by 7 bases and J by 2 bases, with 9 bases between. The chain's CDR3 is CASTSLTYEQYF. The CDR3 nucleotides are TGTGCCAGCACTTCCCTCACCTACGAGCAGTACTTC.

This clonotype occurred a few times. The chain is built from TRBV5-4 and TRBJ1-1; D may be TRBD1 (5 bases). Between the trimmed V and J ends, which lost 1 base and 1 base, there was a span of 17 bases. Per germline, CDR1 SGHNT and CDR2 YYREEE (reference sequence). This CDR3 is 17 amino acids long. CDR3 coding DNA: TGTGCCAGCAGCTTGCTACTCAAGGGACCCACGAACACTGAAGCTTTCTTT. Amino acid sequence: CASSLLLKGPTNTEAFF. The full variable domain, in which reference TRBV5-4 and TRBJ1-1 provide the parts outside the CDR3, is ETGVTQSPTHLIKTRGQQVTLRCSSQSGHNTVSWYQQALGQGPQFIFQYYREEENGRGNFPPRFSGLQFPNYSSELNVNALELDDSALYLCASSLLLKGPTNTEAFFGQGTRLTVV.

This clonotype was recorded many times. The chain employs TRBV9 and TRBJ1-4; D is ambiguous. Trimming took 8 bases from V and 2 from J, leaving 13 bases between them. Germline CDR1 reads SGDLS; CDR2 reads YYNGEE. The CDR3 length is 14 residues. CDR3 sequence reads: CASAEGLTNEKLFF. Written as DNA, the CDR3 is TGTGCCAGTGCGGAGGGCCTGACTAATGAAAAACTGTTTTTT. Full variable domain (outside the CDR3, taken from reference TRBV9 and TRBJ1-4): DSGVTQTPKHLITATGQRVTLRCSPRSGDLSVYWYQQSLDQGLQFLIQYYNGEERAKGNILERFSAQQFPDLHSELNLSSLELGDSALYFCASAEGLTNEKLFFGSGTQLSVL.

A few counts support this clonotype. This chain uses TRBV29-1 with TRBJ1-2; tentatively, D is TRBD1 (5 bases). The germline V gene has CDR1 SQVTM and CDR2 ANQGSEA. The CDR3 runs to 14 residues. V lost 0 bases and J 4 bases, leaving 12 bases between the germline ends. In DNA form, the CDR3 reads TGCAGCGTTGAAGAAGGGGCGCGGGGCTATGGCTACACCTTC. Protein sequence: CSVEEGARGYGYTF.

The CDR3 nucleotides read TGCAGCGTTGGGCCGGACAGTATTTTCAGTGGCTACACCTTC. This gives the protein CSVGPDSIFSGYTF. V and J are TRBV29-1 and TRBJ1-2; possible D gene TRBD1, 6 bases. Germline CDR1 SQVTM, CDR2 ANQGSEA. The CDR3 sequence is 14 residues long. Trimming removed 4 bases at V and 7 bases at J, with 19 bases between.